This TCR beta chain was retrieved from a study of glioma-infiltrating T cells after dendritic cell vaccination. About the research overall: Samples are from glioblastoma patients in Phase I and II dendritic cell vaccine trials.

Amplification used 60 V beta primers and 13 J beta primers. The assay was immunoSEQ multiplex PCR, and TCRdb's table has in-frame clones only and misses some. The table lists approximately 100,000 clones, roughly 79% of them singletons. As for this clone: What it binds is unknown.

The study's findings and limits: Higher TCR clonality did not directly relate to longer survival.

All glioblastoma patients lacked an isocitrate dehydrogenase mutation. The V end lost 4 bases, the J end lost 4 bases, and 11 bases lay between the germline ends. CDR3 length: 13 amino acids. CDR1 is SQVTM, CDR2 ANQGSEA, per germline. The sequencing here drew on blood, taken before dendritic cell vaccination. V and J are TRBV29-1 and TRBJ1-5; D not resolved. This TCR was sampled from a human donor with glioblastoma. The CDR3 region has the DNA TGCAGCGTTGTCGAGACACCGAATCAGCCCCAGCATTTT. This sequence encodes CSVVETPNQPQHF.